Reported below is one TCR beta chain. Its antigen is not identified. This sample was included in a study of cytomegalovirus exposure and HLA in healthy donors. Study in general: Out of 398 genotyped donors, roughly 83% belonged to the Caucasian-associated ancestry cluster.

General study results and limits: Later analysis associated a missense DCLRE1C variant with TCR beta V- and J-gene trimming. Within the data, a cluster of highly shared sequence variants was likely a sequencing artifact. Relative to equally common others, HLA-associated TCR beta chains showed greater clonal expansion in a later analysis.

V lost 6 bases and J 5 bases, leaving 16 bases between the germline ends. The germline V gene has CDR1 SEHNR and CDR2 FQNEAQ (reference sequence). The CDR3 consists of 15 residues. 13 Jbeta primers and 60 Vbeta primers were used for the PCR. Data came from immunoSEQ multiplex PCR; TCRdb stores just in-frame clones and leaves some out. The repertoire table contains approximately 130,000 clones. Sequenced input: PBMCs. The TCR comes from a woman between 55 and 75 years old in good health and CMV-seronegative. The gene calls are TRBV7-9 and TRBJ2-2, with D maybe TRBD2 (5 bases). The CDR3 spells CASSETRSGTGELFF. The CDR3 DNA sequence: TGTGCCAGCAGTGAGACGAGGAGCGGTACCGGGGAGCTGTTTTTT.